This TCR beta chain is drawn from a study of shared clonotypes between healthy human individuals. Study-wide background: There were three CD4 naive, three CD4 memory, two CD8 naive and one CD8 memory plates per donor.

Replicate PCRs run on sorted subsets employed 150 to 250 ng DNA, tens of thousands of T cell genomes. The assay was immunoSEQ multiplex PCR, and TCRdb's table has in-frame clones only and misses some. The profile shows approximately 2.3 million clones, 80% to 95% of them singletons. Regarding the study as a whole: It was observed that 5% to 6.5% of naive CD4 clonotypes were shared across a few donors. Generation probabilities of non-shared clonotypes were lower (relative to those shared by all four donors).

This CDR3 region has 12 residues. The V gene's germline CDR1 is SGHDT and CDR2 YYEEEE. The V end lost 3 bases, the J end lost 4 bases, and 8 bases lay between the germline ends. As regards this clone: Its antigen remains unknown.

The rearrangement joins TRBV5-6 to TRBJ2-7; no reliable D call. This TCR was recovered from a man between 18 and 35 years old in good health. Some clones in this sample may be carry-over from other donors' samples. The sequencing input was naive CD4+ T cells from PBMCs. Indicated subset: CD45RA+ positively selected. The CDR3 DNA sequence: TGTGCCAGCAGCTACAGCCGGTACGAGCAGTACTTC. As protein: CASSYSRYEQYF.